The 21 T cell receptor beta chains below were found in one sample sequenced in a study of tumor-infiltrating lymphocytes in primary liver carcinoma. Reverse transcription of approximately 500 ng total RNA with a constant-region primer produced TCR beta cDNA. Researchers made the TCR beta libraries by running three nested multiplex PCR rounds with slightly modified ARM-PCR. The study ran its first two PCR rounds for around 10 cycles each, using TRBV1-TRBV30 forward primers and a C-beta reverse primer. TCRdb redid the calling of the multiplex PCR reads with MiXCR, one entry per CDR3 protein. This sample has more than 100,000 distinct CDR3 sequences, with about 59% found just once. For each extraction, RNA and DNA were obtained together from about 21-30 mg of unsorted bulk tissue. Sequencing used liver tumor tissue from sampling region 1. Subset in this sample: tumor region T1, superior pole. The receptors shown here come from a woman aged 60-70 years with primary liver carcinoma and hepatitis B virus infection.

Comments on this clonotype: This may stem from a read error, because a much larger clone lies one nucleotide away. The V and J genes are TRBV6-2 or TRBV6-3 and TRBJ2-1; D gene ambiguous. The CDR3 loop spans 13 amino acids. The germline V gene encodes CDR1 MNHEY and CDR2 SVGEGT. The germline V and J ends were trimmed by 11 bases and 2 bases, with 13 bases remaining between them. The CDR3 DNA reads TGTGCCGGCACCCCCATAGCCTACAATGAGCAGTTCTTC. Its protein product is CAGTPIAYNEQFF.

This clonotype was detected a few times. The CDR3 region is CSARSGREGGNEQFF. The CDR3 region has the DNA TGCAGTGCTAGGAGTGGGCGGGAGGGAGGCAATGAGCAGTTCTTC. The chain has TRBV20-1 and TRBJ2-1; 9 bases are a match to TRBD2. Per the germline V gene, CDR1 is DFQATT and CDR2 is SNEGSKA (reference sequence). J lost 6 bases, V lost 3 bases, and 9 bases had no gene match. This CDR3 is 15 amino acids long.

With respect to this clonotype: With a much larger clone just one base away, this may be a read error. The CDR3 here is CASRGGPSPGANVLTF. CDR3 nucleotides: TGTGCCAGCAGGGGGGGGCCCTCTCCTGGGGCCAACGTCCTGACTTTC. The V and J genes are TRBV6-2 or TRBV6-3 and TRBJ2-6; weak D call: TRBD2 (7 bases). CDR3 length: 16 residues. The germline V gene has CDR1 MNHEY and CDR2 SVGEGT. Trimming stripped 6 bases from V and 2 bases from J, with 14 bases between.

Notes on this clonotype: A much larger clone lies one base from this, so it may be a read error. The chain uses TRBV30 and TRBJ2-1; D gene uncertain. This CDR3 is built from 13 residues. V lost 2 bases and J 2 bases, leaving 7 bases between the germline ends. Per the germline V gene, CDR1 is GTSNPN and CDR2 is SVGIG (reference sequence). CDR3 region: CAWSNGAYNEQFF. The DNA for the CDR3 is TGTGCCTGGAGTAACGGCGCCTACAATGAGCAGTTCTTC. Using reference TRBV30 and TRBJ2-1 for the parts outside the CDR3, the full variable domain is SQTIHQWPATLVQPVGSPLSLECTVEGTSNPNLYWYRQAAGRGLQLLFYSVGIGQISSEVPQNLSASRPQDRQFILSSKKLLLSDSGFYLCAWSNGAYNEQFFGPGTRLTVL.

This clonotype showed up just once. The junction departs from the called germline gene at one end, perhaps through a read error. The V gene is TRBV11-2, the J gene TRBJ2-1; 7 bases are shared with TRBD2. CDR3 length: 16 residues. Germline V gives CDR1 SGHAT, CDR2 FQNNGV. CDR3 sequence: CASSPVRASGYNEKFF. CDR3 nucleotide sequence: TGTGCCAGCAGCCCGGTTCGGGCTAGCGGTTACAATGAGAAGTTCTTC.

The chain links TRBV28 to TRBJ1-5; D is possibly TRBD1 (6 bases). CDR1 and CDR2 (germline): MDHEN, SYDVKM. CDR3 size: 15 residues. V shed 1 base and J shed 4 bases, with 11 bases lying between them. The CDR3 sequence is CASSLLGGGNQPQHF. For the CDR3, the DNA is TGTGCCAGCAGTTTATTAGGGGGGGGAAATCAGCCCCAGCATTTT.

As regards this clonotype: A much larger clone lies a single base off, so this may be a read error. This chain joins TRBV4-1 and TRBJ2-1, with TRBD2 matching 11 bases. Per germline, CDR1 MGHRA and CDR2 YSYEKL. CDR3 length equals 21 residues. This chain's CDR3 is CASRQEVRRSGRDPRAPEQFF. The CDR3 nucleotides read TGCGCCAGCAGACAAGAAGTACGCCGTAGCGGGAGGGACCCACGGGCTCCCGAGCAGTTCTTC.

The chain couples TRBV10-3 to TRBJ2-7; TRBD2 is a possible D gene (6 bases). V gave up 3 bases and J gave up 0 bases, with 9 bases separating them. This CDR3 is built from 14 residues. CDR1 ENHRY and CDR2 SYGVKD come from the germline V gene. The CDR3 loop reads CAISERGSSYEQYF. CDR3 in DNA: TGTGCCATCAGTGAACGGGGGAGCTCCTACGAGCAGTACTTC.

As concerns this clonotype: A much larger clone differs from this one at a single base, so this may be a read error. The CDR3 coding sequence is TGTGTCAGCAGCTTATCCTCGAACACTGAAGCTTTCTTT. Its protein product is CVSSLSSNTEAFF. The chain joins TRBV7-3 to TRBJ1-1, with D hard to call. CDR3 length: 13 amino acids. CDR1 and CDR2 from the germline V gene are SGHTA and FQGTGA.

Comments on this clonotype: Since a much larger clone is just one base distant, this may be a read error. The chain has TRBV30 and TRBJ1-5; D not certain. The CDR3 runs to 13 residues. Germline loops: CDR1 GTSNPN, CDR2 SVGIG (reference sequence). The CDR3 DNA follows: TGTACCTGGAGCCTCCAGGGCAATCAGCCCCAGCATTTT. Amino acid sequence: CTWSLQGNQPQHF. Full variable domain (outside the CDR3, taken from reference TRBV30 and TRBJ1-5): SQTIHQWPATLVQPVGSPLSLECTVEGTSNPNLYWYRQAAGRGLQLLFYSVGIGQISSEVPQNLSASRPQDRQFILSSKKLLLSDSGFYLCTWSLQGNQPQHFGDGTRLSIL.

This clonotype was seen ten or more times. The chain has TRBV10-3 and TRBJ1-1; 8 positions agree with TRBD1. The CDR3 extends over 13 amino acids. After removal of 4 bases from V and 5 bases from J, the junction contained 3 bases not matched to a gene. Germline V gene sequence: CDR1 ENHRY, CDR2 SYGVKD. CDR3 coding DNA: TGTGCCATCAGTGGACAGGGGAGGACTGAAGCTTTCTTT. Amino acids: CAISGQGRTEAFF.

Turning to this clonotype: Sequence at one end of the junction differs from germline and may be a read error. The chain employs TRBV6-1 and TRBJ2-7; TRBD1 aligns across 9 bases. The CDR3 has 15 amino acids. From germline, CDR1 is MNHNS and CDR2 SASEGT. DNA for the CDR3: TGTACCAGCATTGGGCGGACAGGGGTGACCTACGAGCAGTACTTC. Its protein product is CTSIGRTGVTYEQYF.

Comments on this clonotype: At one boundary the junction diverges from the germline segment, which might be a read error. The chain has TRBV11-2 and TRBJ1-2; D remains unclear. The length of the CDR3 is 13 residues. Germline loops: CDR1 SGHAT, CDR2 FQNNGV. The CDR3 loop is CASDQAGSYGYAF. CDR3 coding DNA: TGTGCCAGCGATCAGGCAGGATCGTATGGTTACGCCTTC.

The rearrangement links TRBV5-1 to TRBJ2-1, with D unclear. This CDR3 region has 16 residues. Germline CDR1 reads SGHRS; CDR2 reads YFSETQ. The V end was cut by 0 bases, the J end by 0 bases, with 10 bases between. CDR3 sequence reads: CASSLDWAASYNEQFF. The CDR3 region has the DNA TGCGCCAGCAGCTTGGATTGGGCGGCCTCCTACAATGAGCAGTTCTTC.

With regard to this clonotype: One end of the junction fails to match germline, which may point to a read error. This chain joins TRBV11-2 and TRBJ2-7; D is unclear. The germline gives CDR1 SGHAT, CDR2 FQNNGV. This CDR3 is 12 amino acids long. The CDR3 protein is CANSLNEPEQYF. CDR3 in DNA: TGTGCCAACAGCTTAAACGAGCCGGAGCAGTACTTC.

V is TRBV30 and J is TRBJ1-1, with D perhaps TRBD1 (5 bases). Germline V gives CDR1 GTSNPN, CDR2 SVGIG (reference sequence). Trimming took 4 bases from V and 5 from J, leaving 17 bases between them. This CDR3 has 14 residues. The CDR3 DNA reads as TGTGCCTGGATCTCGGGGGTAGGAGTGACTGAAGCTTTCTTT. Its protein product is CAWISGVGVTEAFF.

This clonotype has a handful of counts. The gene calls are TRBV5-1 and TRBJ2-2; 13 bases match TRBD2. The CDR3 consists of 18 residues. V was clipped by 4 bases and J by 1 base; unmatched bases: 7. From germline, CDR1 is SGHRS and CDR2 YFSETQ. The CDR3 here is CASSLGLAGRGNTGELFF. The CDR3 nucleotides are TGCGCCAGCAGCCTGGGACTAGCGGGAAGAGGGAACACCGGGGAGCTGTTTTTT.

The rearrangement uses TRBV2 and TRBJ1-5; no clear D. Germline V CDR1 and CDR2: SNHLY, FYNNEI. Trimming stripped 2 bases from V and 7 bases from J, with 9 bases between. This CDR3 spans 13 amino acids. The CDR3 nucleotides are TGTGCCAGCAGTGAAATTCTAACCCAGCCCCAGCATTTT. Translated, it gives CASSEILTQPQHF.

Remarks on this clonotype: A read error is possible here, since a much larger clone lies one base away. The CDR3 DNA sequence: TGTGCCAGCAGTTCCCCCGACAGGGGCTACGGGCAGTACTTC. Its translation: CASSSPDRGYGQYF. The J gene is TRBJ2-7, the V gene TRBV12-3 or TRBV12-4; 8 positions match TRBD1. The CDR3 is made up of 14 amino acids.

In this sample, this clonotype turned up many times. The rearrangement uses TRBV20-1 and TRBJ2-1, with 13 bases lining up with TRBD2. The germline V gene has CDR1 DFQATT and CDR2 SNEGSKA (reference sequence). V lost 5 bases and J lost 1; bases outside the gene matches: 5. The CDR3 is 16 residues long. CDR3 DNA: TGCAGTGCTCCTAGGACTAGCGGGGGTTCCTACAATGAGCAGTTCTTC. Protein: CSAPRTSGGSYNEQFF.

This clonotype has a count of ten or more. The CDR3 nucleotides read TGCGCCAGCAGCTTTAGAGCGGGAGTCGGTCCCGGGGAGCTGTTTTTT. Translating it yields CASSFRAGVGPGELFF. This chain links TRBV5-1 with TRBJ2-2; 8 bases agree with TRBD2. V shed 2 bases, J shed 6 bases, and the junction held 9 bases outside the gene matches. Germline V gene lookup returns CDR1 SGHRS and CDR2 YFSETQ. This CDR3 region has 16 residues.